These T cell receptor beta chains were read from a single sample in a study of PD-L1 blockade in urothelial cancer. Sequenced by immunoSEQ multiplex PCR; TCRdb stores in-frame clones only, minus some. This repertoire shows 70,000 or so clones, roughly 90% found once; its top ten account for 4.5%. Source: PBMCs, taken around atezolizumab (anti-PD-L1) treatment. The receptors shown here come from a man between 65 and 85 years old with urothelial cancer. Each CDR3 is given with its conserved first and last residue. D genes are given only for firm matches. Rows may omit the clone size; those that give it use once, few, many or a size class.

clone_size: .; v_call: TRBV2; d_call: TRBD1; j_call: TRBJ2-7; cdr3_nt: TGTGCCAGCAGATACGGGACAGGGAAGGCTTACGAGCAGTACTTC; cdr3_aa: CASRYGTGKAYEQYF
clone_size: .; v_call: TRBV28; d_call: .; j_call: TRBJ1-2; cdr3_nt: TGTGCCAGCAGCCCGGGGGAGACCTATGGCTACACCTTC; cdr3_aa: CASSPGETYGYTF
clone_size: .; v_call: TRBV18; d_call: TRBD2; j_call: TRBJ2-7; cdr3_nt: TGTGCCAGCTCACCAGGACTAGGACGATCCTACGAGCAGTACTTC; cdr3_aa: CASSPGLGRSYEQYF
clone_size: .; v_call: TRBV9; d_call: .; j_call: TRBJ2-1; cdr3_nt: TGTGCCAGCAGCGTCGGTCCCTCCCCCTACAATGAGCAGTTCTTC; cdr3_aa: CASSVGPSPYNEQFF
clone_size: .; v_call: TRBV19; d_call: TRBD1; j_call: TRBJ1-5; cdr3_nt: TGTGCCAGTAGTATCTCCGGGACAGAAAATCAGCCCCAGCATTTT; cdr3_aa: CASSISGTENQPQHF
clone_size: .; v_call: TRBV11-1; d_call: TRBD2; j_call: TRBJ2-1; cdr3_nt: TGTGCCAGCAGCTTAGTGGCTAGCGGGAGAATTGGTGAGCAGTTCTTC; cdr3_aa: CASSLVASGRIGEQFF
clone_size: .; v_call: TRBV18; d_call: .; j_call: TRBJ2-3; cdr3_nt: TGTGCCAGCTCGGGACAACTCACAGATACGCAGTATTTT; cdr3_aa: CASSGQLTDTQYF
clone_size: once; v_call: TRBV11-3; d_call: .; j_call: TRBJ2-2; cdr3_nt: TGTGCCAGCAGCTCCCAGGGGGGCACCGGGGAGCTGTTTTTT; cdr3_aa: CASSSQGGTGELFF
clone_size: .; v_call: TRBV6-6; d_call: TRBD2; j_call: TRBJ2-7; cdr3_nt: TGTGCCAGCAGTTACGGGCTAGCGGGAGAATTAAGCGAGCAGTACTTC; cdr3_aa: CASSYGLAGELSEQYF
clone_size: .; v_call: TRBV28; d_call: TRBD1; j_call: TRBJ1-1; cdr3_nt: TGTGCCAGCAGTCTCTGGACAGGGAATGAAGCTTTCTTT; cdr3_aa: CASSLWTGNEAFF
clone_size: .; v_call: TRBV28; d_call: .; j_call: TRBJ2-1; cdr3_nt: TGTGCCAGCAGTTTTTCTTCGGAGAAGCAGTTCTTC; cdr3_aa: CASSFSSEKQFF
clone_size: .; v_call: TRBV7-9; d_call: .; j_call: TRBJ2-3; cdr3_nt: TGTGCCAGCAGCTACCGACTAGCAGATACGCAGTATTTT; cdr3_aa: CASSYRLADTQYF
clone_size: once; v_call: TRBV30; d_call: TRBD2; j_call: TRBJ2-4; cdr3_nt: TGTGCCTGGAGCCACTTAGCGGGAGGGGACATTCAGTACTTC; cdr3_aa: CAWSHLAGGDIQYF
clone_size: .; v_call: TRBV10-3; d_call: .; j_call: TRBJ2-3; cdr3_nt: TGTGCCACCGGACTGAGCTCCGATACGCAGTATTTT; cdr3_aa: CATGLSSDTQYF
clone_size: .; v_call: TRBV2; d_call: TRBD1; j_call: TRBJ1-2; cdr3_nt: TGTGCCACCCGAGGAGGGGGCGCGGGTGGCTACACCTTC; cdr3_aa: CATRGGGAGGYTF
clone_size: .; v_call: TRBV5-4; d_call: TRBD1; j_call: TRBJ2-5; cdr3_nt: TGTGCCAGCACCAAGGGGACAGCCGAAGAGACCCAGTACTTC; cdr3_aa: CASTKGTAEETQYF
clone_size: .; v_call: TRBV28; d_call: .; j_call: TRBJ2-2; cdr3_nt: TGTGCCAGCAGTTTAACTCCGCCTTATGCCGGGGAGCTGTTTTTT; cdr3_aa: CASSLTPPYAGELFF
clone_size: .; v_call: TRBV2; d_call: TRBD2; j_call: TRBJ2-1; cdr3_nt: TGTGCCGGCTTAGGGGGACTAGCGGGAGGGGGAGTCCAACACAATGAGCAGTTCTTC; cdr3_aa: CAGLGGLAGGGVQHNEQFF
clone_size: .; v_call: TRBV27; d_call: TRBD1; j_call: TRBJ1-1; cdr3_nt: TGTGCCAGCGGGCGACAGGGCACTGAAGCTTTCTTT; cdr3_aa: CASGRQGTEAFF
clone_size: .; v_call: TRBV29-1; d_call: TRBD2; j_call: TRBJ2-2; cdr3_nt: TGCAGCGTTGATGCTAGCGGGACGAACACCGGGGAGCTGTTTTTT; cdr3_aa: CSVDASGTNTGELFF
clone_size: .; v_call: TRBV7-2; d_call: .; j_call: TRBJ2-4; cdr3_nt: TGTGCCAGCAGCTTAGGTAGGGGGGCCAAAAACATTCAGTACTTC; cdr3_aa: CASSLGRGAKNIQYF
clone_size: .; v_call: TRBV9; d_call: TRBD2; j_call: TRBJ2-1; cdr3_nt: TGTGCCAGCAGCCAACCCCGCCTGGCGGGAGAATCCTACAATGAGCAGTTCTTC; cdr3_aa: CASSQPRLAGESYNEQFF
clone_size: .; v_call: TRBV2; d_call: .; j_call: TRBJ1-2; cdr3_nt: TGTGCCAGCAATCGGGAAGGGAATGATGGCTACACCTTC; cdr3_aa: CASNREGNDGYTF
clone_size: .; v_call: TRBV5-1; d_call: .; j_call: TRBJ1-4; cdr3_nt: TGCGCCAGCAGCTTGGGGCACTCGCGGACTAATGAAAAACTGTTTTTT; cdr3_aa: CASSLGHSRTNEKLFF
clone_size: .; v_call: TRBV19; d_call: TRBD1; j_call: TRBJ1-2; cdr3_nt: TGTGCCAGTAGTACTGACAGGGGTTACTATGGCTACACCTTC; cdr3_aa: CASSTDRGYYGYTF
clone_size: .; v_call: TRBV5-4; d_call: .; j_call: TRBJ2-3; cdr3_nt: TGTGCCAGCAGCTTGGTCGTGGGAGGAAACACAGATACGCAGTATTTT; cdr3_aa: CASSLVVGGNTDTQYF
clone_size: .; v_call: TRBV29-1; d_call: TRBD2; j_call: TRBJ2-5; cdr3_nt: TGCAGCGTTCACCCTGGGGCCCGGACTAGCGGGAGGGCGTTGTCAGAGACCCAGTACTTC; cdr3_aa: CSVHPGARTSGRALSETQYF
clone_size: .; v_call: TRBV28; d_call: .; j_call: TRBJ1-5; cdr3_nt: TGTGCCAGCAGTTTGAACCCCAGAACTAGCAATCAGCCCCAGCATTTT; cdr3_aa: CASSLNPRTSNQPQHF
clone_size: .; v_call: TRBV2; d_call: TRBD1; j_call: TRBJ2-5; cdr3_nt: TGTGCCAGCATGATTTCCCAGGGGGTCTTAGAGACCCAGTACTTC; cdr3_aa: CASMISQGVLETQYF
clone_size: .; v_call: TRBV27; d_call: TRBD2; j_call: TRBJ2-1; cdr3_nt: TGTGCCAGCAGTCTCCGACTAGCGGGAGTTCATGAGCAGTTCTTC; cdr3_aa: CASSLRLAGVHEQFF
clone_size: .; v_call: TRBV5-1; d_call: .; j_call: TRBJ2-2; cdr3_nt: TGCGCCAGCAGCTCCGGGACATCGAACACCGGGGAGCTGTTTTTT; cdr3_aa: CASSSGTSNTGELFF
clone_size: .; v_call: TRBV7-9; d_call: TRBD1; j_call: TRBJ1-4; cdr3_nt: TGTGCCAGCAGCTTAGGGACAGGGGGGAATGAAAAACTGTTTTTT; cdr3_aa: CASSLGTGGNEKLFF
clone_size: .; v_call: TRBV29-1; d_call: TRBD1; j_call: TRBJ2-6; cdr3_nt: TGCAGCGTTGAGGGACAGGGGAGCTCTGGGGCCAACGTCCTGACTTTC; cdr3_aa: CSVEGQGSSGANVLTF
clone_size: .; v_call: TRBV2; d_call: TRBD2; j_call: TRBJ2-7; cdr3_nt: TGTGCCAGCAGTGAATTCTTGGGACTAGCGGGAGCCAACTACGAGCAGTACTTC; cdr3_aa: CASSEFLGLAGANYEQYF
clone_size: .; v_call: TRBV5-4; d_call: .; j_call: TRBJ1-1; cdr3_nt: TGTGCCAGCAGTTCCCGACAAGACACTGAAGCTTTCTTT; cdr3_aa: CASSSRQDTEAFF
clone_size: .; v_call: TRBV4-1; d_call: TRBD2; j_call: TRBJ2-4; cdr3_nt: TGCGCCAGCAGCCAAGATCTTAGCGGGAGGGGGGTCATTCAGTACTTC; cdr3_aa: CASSQDLSGRGVIQYF
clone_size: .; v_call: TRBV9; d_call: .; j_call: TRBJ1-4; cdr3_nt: TGTGCCAGCAGCGTGGCGGGGGCCCTGGCTGAAAAACTGTTTTTT; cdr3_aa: CASSVAGALAEKLFF
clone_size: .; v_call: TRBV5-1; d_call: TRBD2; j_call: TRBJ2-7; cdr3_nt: TGCGCCAGCAGCTTCGGGACTAGCGGGACTGGCTCCTACGAGCAGTACTTC; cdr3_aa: CASSFGTSGTGSYEQYF
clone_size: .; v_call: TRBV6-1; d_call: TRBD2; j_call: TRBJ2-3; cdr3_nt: TGTGCCAGCAGTGCTCTAGCGGGAGTCCCGGATACGCAGTATTTT; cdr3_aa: CASSALAGVPDTQYF